This T cell receptor (beta chain) was recovered during a study of blood T cell repertoires in COVID-19. The germline CDR1 and CDR2 sequences are MDHEN and SYDVKM. This CDR3 is built from 13 residues. V lost 6 bases and J lost 5, with 11 bases in between. Profiled with immunoSEQ multiplex PCR; TCRdb holds only in-frame clones, not every one. This table has over 400,000 clones, approximately 85% appearing once. The sequenced material came from peripheral blood. This clonotype was sampled from a human donor in a cohort sampled during active COVID-19. The rearrangement uses TRBV28 and TRBJ2-1; maybe TRBD2 (5 bases). The CDR3 nucleotides are TGTGCCAGCAGAGAGGCCGGGGACAATGAGCAGTTCTTC. It encodes CASREAGDNEQFF.